Presented here are 11 T cell receptor beta chains from one specimen sequenced in a study of T cell responses to AZD1222 COVID-19 vaccine. Generated by immunoSEQ multiplex PCR, the TCRdb table keeps only in-frame clones and is missing some. The sample has 120,000 to 150,000 clones; roughly 93% are singletons. Sequenced here: peripheral blood, sampled 28 days after the second AZD1222 dose. The source of these receptors is an adult who received the AZD1222 COVID-19 vaccine.

The J gene is TRBJ1-1, the V gene TRBV10-3; no reliable D call. Looked up from germline, CDR1 is ENHRY and CDR2 is SYGVKD. The CDR3 loop spans 15 amino acids. V dropped 0 bases and J dropped 4 bases, with 12 bases sitting between them. The CDR3 bases are TGTGCCATCAGTGAGTCCAGTGTGGTGGGCACTGAAGCTTTCTTT. Its protein is CAISESSVVGTEAFF.

This clone was found once. The chain joins TRBV3-1 (or the pseudogene TRBV3-2) to TRBJ2-7; 10 bases are a match to TRBD2. The V and J ends lost 1 base and 6 bases, in that order; junction bases with no gene match: 12. This CDR3 has 17 amino acids. Germline V gene lookup returns CDR1 LGHDT and CDR2 YNNKEL (reference sequence). CDR3 sequence reads: CASSQVPSGSQSPEQYF. DNA of the CDR3: TGTGCCAGCAGCCAAGTCCCTAGCGGGAGTCAATCTCCCGAGCAGTACTTC.

This chain uses TRBV7-9 with TRBJ2-1; possibly TRBD2 for D (5 bases). Germline V gene lookup returns CDR1 SEHNR and CDR2 FQNEAQ (reference sequence). Trimming pared 1 base from V and 6 bases from J, leaving 16 bases between. CDR3 length: 16 amino acids. The CDR3 is CASSLVGVGGLNEQFF. The CDR3 coding sequence is TGTGCCAGCAGCTTAGTTGGCGTTGGCGGACTCAATGAGCAGTTCTTC.

This clone was seen a handful of times. The chain joins TRBV13 to TRBJ2-5, with 8 bases identical to TRBD2. The germline gives CDR1 PRHDT, CDR2 FYEKMQ (reference sequence). V lost 2 bases and J lost 2; bases outside the gene matches: 4. This CDR3 contains 15 residues. CDR3 DNA: TGTGCCAGCAGCTTAAGACTAGCGCCACAAGAGACCCAGTACTTC. Amino acids: CASSLRLAPQETQYF.

This sequence joins TRBV6-1 and TRBJ2-7, with unresolved D. The V end was cut by 1 base, the J end by 4 bases, with 2 bases between. Germline V gives CDR1 MNHNS, CDR2 SASEGT. The CDR3 is made up of 11 amino acids. CDR3 nucleotide sequence: TGTGCCAGCAGTGAAGGTTACGAGCAGTACTTC. Translating gives CASSEGYEQYF.

The genes are TRBV6-5 and TRBJ2-7; 9 bases line up with TRBD1. V shed 6 bases and J 4 bases; nucleotides not matched to a gene: 4. The CDR3 spans 13 residues. Germline V lookup: CDR1 MNHEY, CDR2 SVGAGI. Written as DNA, the CDR3 is TGTGCCAGCAGGGACGGGACAGGGTACGAGCAGTACTTC. Translating it yields CASRDGTGYEQYF.

This chain joins TRBV21-1 and TRBJ2-2; the D call of TRBD2 is as the table states it, not checked on the DNA. TRBV21-1 is listed as a pseudogene. The CDR3 length is 18 residues. As DNA, the CDR3 is TGTGCCAGCAGCAAAGCCGTCCTAGCGGGGGGTGACACCGGGGAGCTGTTTTTT. Translation gives CASSKAVLAGGDTGELFF.

V is TRBV19 and J is TRBJ1-6; TRBD1 might be the D (5 bases). In germline, CDR1 is LNHDA, CDR2 SQIVND (reference sequence). CDR3 length equals 15 residues. V lost 4 bases and J 5 bases, leaving 12 bases between the germline ends. CDR3 sequence: CASSTSQGNNSPLHF. The CDR3 DNA reads TGTGCCAGTAGTACCTCTCAGGGCAATAATTCACCCCTCCACTTT.

This rearrangement joins TRBV9 to TRBJ2-7; no definite D call. CDR1 and CDR2 from the germline V gene are SGDLS and YYNGEE. The CDR3 runs 14 residues. V was shortened by 0 bases and J by 3 bases, with 10 bases between the two germline ends. CDR3 DNA sequence: TGTGCCAGCAGCGTAGGTGGCACTCGCTACGAGCAGTACTTC. Amino acid sequence: CASSVGGTRYEQYF.

The chain joins TRBV6-5 to TRBJ1-6; D ambiguous. Germline V gene lookup returns CDR1 MNHEY and CDR2 SVGAGI. This CDR3 contains 14 residues. V lost 5 bases to trimming and J lost 6 bases, with 11 bases between them. CDR3 loop: CASSLTEPNSPLHF. The CDR3 nucleotides read TGTGCCAGCAGTCTGACGGAGCCTAATTCACCCCTCCACTTT.

This chain connects TRBV29-1 to TRBJ1-1, with D perhaps matching TRBD1 (5 bases). The CDR3 sequence is 13 residues long. With 2 bases removed from V and 4 bases from J, the gap between germline ends came to 11 bases. Germline V CDR1 and CDR2: SQVTM, ANQGSEA. This chain's CDR3 is CSVETSGATEAFF. The CDR3 nucleotides are TGCAGCGTTGAAACATCTGGGGCCACTGAAGCTTTCTTT.